A selection of T cell receptor beta chains follows, all from one sample in a study of identifying expanded T cells in peripheral blood. TCRdb keeps only in-frame clones here, not all; method: immunoSEQ multiplex PCR. Found here are 100,000 or so clones, over 70% of them singletons; the top ten hold about 5.9%. The source material was blood. All receptors come from a person between 18 and 75 years old in good health. CDR3s include the opening cysteine and the closing phenylalanine or tryptophan. Each record gives: clone size, V gene, D gene, J gene, CDR3 protein, CDR3 DNA. The D gene is left open where the match is weak. Not all rows give a size; the values are once, few, many and, for expanded clones, a class.

>-|TRBV5-1|TRBD1|TRBJ1-1
CASSTATGATEAFF
TGCGCCAGCAGCACTGCCACAGGGGCCACTGAAGCTTTCTTT
>-|TRBV18|TRBD2|TRBJ2-2
CASSPNGPSSGRNTGELFF
TGTGCCAGCTCACCGAACGGGCCCTCTAGCGGGAGGAACACCGGGGAGCTGTTTTTT
>-|TRBV6-6|-|TRBJ2-1
CASSKSDSLFHNEQFF
TGTGCCAGCAGTAAATCGGACAGCCTATTCCACAATGAGCAGTTCTTC
>once|TRBV5-8|TRBD2|TRBJ2-7
CASSLSGTSGYHEQYF
TGTGCCAGCAGCTTGAGTGGGACTAGCGGTTACCACGAGCAGTACTTC
>-|TRBV14|-|TRBJ2-1
CASRPWTGREFF
TGTGCCAGCAGGCCGTGGACAGGGAGGGAGTTCTTC
>-|TRBV27|-|TRBJ2-1
CASRSTHEQFF
TGTGCCAGCAGAAGTACGCATGAGCAGTTCTTC
>-|TRBV7-3|-|TRBJ2-7
CASSLGGSVPYEQYF
TGTGCCAGCAGCTTAGGCGGTTCCGTCCCCTACGAGCAGTACTTC
>once|TRBV5-4|-|TRBJ1-1
CASSPLLSRNTEAFF
TGTGCCAGCAGCCCCTTGCTCAGCAGGAACACTGAAGCTTTCTTT
>-|TRBV7-8|TRBD1|TRBJ1-6
CASSTRTGTNSPLHF
TGTGCCAGCAGCACCCGGACAGGGACTAATTCACCCCTCCACTTT
>-|TRBV6-1|-|TRBJ1-1
CASSEPSGLMNTEAFF
TGTGCCAGCAGTGAACCATCTGGGTTAATGAACACTGAAGCTTTCTTT
>-|TRBV9|-|TRBJ2-4
CASSVDSRVHRF
TGTGCCAGCAGCGTAGACTCCAGGGTTCATCGCTTC
>-|TRBV12-5|TRBD1|TRBJ2-5
CASGTGQPQETQYF
TGTGCTAGTGGGACGGGACAGCCACAAGAGACCCAGTACTTC
>once|TRBV5-1|TRBD2|TRBJ2-4
CASSSGTSGRIDIQYF
TGCGCCAGCAGCTCTGGGACTAGCGGGAGAATCGACATTCAGTACTTC
>-|TRBV6-1|TRBD1|TRBJ2-2
CASSDDRDSGELFF
TGTGCCAGCAGTGACGACAGGGATTCCGGGGAGCTGTTTTTT
>-|TRBV4-1|TRBD1|TRBJ1-2
CASSQPGGISNYGYTF
TGCGCCAGCAGTCAGCCAGGGGGCATCTCAAACTATGGCTACACCTTC
>-|TRBV5-5|TRBD1|TRBJ2-1
CASRSTGTANNEQFF
TGTGCCAGCAGGTCCACCGGGACAGCTAACAATGAGCAGTTCTTC
>-|TRBV5-4|-|TRBJ2-7
CASSLRGLGYEQYF
TGTGCCAGCAGCTTGCGAGGGTTGGGCTACGAGCAGTACTTC
>-|TRBV13|-|TRBJ1-2
CASSLAFSGGYGYTF
TGTGCCAGCAGCTTAGCTTTCTCCGGGGGCTATGGCTACACCTTC
>-|TRBV14|-|TRBJ1-2
CASSQQQGSGYTF
TGTGCCAGCAGCCAACAACAGGGAAGTGGCTACACCTTC
>-|TRBV5-4|-|TRBJ2-3
CASSPGEFRTDTQYF
TGTGCCAGCAGTCCTGGGGAGTTCCGCACAGATACGCAGTATTTT
>-|TRBV13|TRBD1|TRBJ2-2
CASSPRQGAGAGELFF
TGTGCCAGCAGCCCCCGACAGGGGGCGGGTGCCGGGGAGCTGTTTTTT
>once|TRBV5-4|TRBD1|TRBJ2-2
CASSSGTEMSGELFF
TGTGCCAGCAGTTCCGGGACAGAGATGAGCGGGGAGCTGTTTTTT
>-|TRBV10-3|-|TRBJ1-1
CAISESEGGPTEAFF
TGTGCCATCAGTGAGTCAGAGGGGGGGCCAACTGAAGCTTTCTTT
>once|TRBV6-1|-|TRBJ1-2
CASSIRGTPYGYTF
TGTGCCAGCAGTATCCGGGGGACACCCTATGGCTACACCTTC
>-|TRBV4-1|-|TRBJ1-2
CASSQDRGRVYYGYTF
TGCGCCAGCAGCCAAGATAGGGGCAGAGTCTACTATGGCTACACCTTC
>-|TRBV6-6|TRBD1|TRBJ2-1
CASSRQGADNEQFF
TGTGCCAGCAGTCGACAGGGGGCCGACAATGAGCAGTTCTTC
>-|TRBV6-6|-|TRBJ1-5
CASHRGGDSNQPQHF
TGTGCCAGCCACAGAGGGGGGGATAGCAATCAGCCCCAGCATTTT
>-|TRBV7-9|-|TRBJ2-7
CASSPLSGPNIEQYF
TGTGCCAGCAGCCCACTGTCCGGCCCCAACATCGAGCAGTACTTC
>-|TRBV19|-|TRBJ2-7
CASSPSPFGEAYEQYF
TGTGCCAGTAGTCCATCCCCATTCGGGGAGGCCTACGAGCAGTACTTC
>-|TRBV7-3|-|TRBJ2-1
CASSPDQHNEQFF
TGTGCCAGCAGCCCGGACCAACACAATGAGCAGTTCTTC
>few|TRBV7-9|-|TRBJ1-2
CASSFRDGNYGYTF
TGTGCCAGCAGCTTTAGGGACGGTAACTATGGCTACACCTTC
>-|TRBV19|TRBD1|TRBJ1-5
CASRPRGQGNQPQHF
TGTGCCAGTCGGCCCCGGGGACAGGGAAATCAGCCCCAGCATTTT
>-|TRBV10-3|-|TRBJ1-4
CAISESTRGGEKLFF
TGTGCCATCAGTGAGTCGACCAGGGGAGGTGAAAAACTGTTTTTT
>-|TRBV11-1|TRBD1|TRBJ1-1
CASSPRTGTNTEAFF
TGTGCCAGCAGCCCGAGGACAGGGACAAACACTGAAGCTTTCTTT
>-|TRBV7-8|-|TRBJ1-6
CASSLGVNYNSPLHF
TGTGCCAGCAGCTTGGGGGTGAACTATAATTCACCCCTCCACTTT
>-|TRBV7-3|-|TRBJ2-3
CASSPGLSTDTQYF
TGTGCCAGCAGCCCCGGACTATCCACAGATACGCAGTATTTT
>once|TRBV13|-|TRBJ2-7
CASSLFLTGNYEQYF
TGTGCCAGCAGCTTATTTTTAACAGGCAACTACGAGCAGTACTTC
>-|TRBV30|-|TRBJ1-6
CAWSRLRSNSPLHF
TGTGCCTGGAGTCGCCTTCGCAGTAATTCACCCCTCCACTTT
>many|TRBV27|TRBD1|TRBJ1-2
CASSLSSGTVYGYTF
TGTGCCAGCAGTTTATCTTCTGGGACAGTATATGGCTACACCTTC
>-|TRBV7-2|TRBD1|TRBJ1-1
CASSPGTGGNGAFF
TGTGCCAGCAGCCCAGGGACAGGGGGGAATGGAGCTTTCTTT
>-|TRBV4-3|TRBD2|TRBJ2-1
CASSQGLLAGALMEQFF
TGCGCCAGCAGCCAAGGCCTACTAGCGGGGGCCCTAATGGAGCAGTTCTTC
>once|TRBV15|TRBD2|TRBJ2-5
CATSRLAGEGETQYF
TGTGCCACCAGCCGCCTAGCGGGAGAAGGAGAGACCCAGTACTTC
>-|TRBV2|-|TRBJ1-5
CASRGTQSNQPQHF
TGTGCCAGCAGAGGGACACAGAGCAATCAGCCCCAGCATTTT
>-|TRBV29-1|-|TRBJ2-1
CSAPSPAGNEQFF
TGCAGCGCCCCCTCCCCCGCCGGGAATGAGCAGTTCTTC
>-|TRBV29-1|-|TRBJ2-5
CSVVPYGETQYF
TGCAGCGTTGTCCCGTATGGCGAGACCCAGTACTTC
>-|TRBV5-4|-|TRBJ1-1
CASSLSFRLNTEAFF
TGTGCCAGCAGCCTTAGTTTTAGATTGAACACTGAAGCTTTCTTT